A selection of T cell receptor beta chains follows, all from one sample in a study of siplizumab effects on memory and regulatory T cells. Sequenced by immunoSEQ multiplex PCR; TCRdb stores in-frame clones only, minus some. The table shows about 120,000 clones, with 90% to 95% occurring only once. Sequencing input: non-Treg CD4+ T cells sorted from blood. The receptors come from a human donor in good health. Both conserved end residues are part of each CDR3. D genes are given only for firm matches. Some rows have no size entry. The others give once, few or many, or a class for an expanded clone.

TRBD1,TRBV12-5,.,TRBJ1-5,TGTGCTAGTGGTACAGGGGAAGCAAACAATCAGCCCCAGCATTTT,CASGTGEANNQPQHF
.,TRBV6-6,.,TRBJ2-3,TGTGCCAGCAGCCAGGGGGACTACGATACGCAGTATTTT,CASSQGDYDTQYF
.,TRBV5-5,.,TRBJ2-7,TGTGCCAGCAGCTTGGGCCCGCTGGGGCAGGGCACCTACTCCTACGAGCAGTACTTC,CASSLGPLGQGTYSYEQYF
.,TRBV6-5,.,TRBJ2-5,TGTGCCAGCAGACGGGGGGCCAGTCTGGGGGCCCAGTACTTC,CASRRGASLGAQYF
TRBD1,TRBV6-7,.,TRBJ1-1,TGTGCCAGCAGTTCCCTCGCCAGGGGGCTGGAAGCTTTCTTT,CASSSLARGLEAFF
.,TRBV30,.,TRBJ1-2,TGTGCCTGGAGGCCTAATAACTATGGCTACACCTTC,CAWRPNNYGYTF
.,TRBV19,.,TRBJ2-5,TGTGCCAGTAGTACCGACCCGGACAGAGAGCAAGAGACCCAGTACTTC,CASSTDPDREQETQYF
.,TRBV5-4,.,TRBJ1-2,TGTGCCAGCAGCTTGAGTCTCCAGGGAGACTATGGCTACACCTTC,CASSLSLQGDYGYTF
.,TRBV6-5,.,TRBJ2-3,TGTGCCAGCACTCCCCCGGGGGCCACAGATACGCAGTATTTT,CASTPPGATDTQYF
.,TRBV6-6,.,TRBJ1-2,TGTGCCATCCTTTCGTCCGACAGGACTGTCTATGGCTACACCTTC,CAILSSDRTVYGYTF
TRBD1,TRBV10-3,once,TRBJ1-2,TGTGCCATCAGTCCCGGGACAGGGAACTATGGCTACACCTTC,CAISPGTGNYGYTF
.,TRBV10-2,.,TRBJ2-3,TGCGCCAGCCGGCTCGGGGGCGCAGATACGCAGTATTTT,CASRLGGADTQYF
.,TRBV2,.,TRBJ1-4,TGTGCCAGCAGTCGTCAGGGGTGGGAAAAACTGTTTTTT,CASSRQGWEKLFF
TRBD1,TRBV27,.,TRBJ2-6,TGTGCCAGCAGTTCCGGATTAGGACAGGACAACGTCCTGACTTTC,CASSSGLGQDNVLTF
.,TRBV9,.,TRBJ2-7,TGTGCCAGCAGCCCCTGGTTGGGGACCTCCTACGAGGAGCAGTACTTC,CASSPWLGTSYEEQYF